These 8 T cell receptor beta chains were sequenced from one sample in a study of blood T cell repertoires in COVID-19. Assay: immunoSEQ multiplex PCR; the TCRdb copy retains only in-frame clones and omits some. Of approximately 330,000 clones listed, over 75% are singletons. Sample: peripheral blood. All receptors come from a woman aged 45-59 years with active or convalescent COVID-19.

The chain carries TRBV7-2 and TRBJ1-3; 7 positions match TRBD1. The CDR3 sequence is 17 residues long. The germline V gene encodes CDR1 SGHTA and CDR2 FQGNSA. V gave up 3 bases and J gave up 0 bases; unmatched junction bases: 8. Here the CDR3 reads CASSLDRLVTSGNTIYF. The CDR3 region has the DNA TGTGCCAGCAGCTTGGACAGGCTGGTCACCTCTGGAAACACCATATATTTT.

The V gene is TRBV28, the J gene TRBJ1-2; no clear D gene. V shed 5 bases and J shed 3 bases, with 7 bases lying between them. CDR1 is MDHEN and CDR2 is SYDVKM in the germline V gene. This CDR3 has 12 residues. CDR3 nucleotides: TGTGCCAGCAGTCGGGAGGACTATGGCTACACCTTC. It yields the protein CASSREDYGYTF.

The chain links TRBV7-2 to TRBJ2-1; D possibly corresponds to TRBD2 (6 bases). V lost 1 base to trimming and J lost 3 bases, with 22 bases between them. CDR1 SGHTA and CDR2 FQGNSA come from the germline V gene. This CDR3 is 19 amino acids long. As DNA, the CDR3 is TGTGCCAGCAGCTTAGTGCGGATTGTCCGGGACTCCCGCTACAATGAGCAGTTCTTC. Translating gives CASSLVRIVRDSRYNEQFF.

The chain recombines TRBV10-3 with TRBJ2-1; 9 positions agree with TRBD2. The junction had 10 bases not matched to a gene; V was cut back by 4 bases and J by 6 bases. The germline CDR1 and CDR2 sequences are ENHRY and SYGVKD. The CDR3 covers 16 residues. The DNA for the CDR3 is TGTGCCATCAGTGTCCGTAGCGGGAGCGATGGCAATGAGCAGTTCTTC. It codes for CAISVRSGSDGNEQFF.

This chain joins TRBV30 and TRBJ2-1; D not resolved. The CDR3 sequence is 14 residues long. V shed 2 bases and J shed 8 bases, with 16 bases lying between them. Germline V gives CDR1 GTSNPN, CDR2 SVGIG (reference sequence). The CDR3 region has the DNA TGTGCCTGGAGTTACAACAGCTTAGTGGATGAGCAGTTCTTC. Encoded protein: CAWSYNSLVDEQFF.

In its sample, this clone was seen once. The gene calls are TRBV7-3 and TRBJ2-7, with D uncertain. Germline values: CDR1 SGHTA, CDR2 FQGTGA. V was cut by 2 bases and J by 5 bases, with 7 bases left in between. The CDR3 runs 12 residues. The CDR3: CASSLSRNEQYF. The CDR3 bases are TGTGCCAGCAGCTTATCCCGTAACGAGCAGTACTTC. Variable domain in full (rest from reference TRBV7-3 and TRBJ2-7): GAGVSQTPSNKVTEKGKYVELRCDPISGHTALYWYRQSLGQGPEFLIYFQGTGAADDSGLPNDRFFAVRPEGSVSTLKIQRTERGDSAVYLCASSLSRNEQYFGPGTRLTVT.

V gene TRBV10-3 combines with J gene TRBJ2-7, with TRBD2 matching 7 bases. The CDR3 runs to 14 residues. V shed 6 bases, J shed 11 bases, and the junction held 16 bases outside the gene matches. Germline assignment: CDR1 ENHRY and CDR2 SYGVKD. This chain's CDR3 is CAISPLGEREGEYF. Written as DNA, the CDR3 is TGTGCCATCAGCCCCTTGGGTGAGAGGGAGGGCGAGTACTTC.

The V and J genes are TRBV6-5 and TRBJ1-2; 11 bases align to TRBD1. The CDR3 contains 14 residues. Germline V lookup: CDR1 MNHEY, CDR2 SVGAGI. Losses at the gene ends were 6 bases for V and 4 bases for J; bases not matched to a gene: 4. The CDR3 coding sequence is TGTGCCAGCAGCCTGGGACAGGGGGTCTATGGCTACACCTTC. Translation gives CASSLGQGVYGYTF.